This note documents a single T cell receptor beta chain sequence. Profiled with immunoSEQ multiplex PCR; TCRdb holds only in-frame clones, not every one. This table has approximately 120,000 clones, 88% appearing once. This sample is drawn from a study of identifying expanded T cells in peripheral blood. J was trimmed by 5 bases and V by 7 bases; bases with no gene match: 7. CDR3 length equals 13 residues. Looked up from germline, CDR1 is SGHAT and CDR2 is FQNNGV. The chain is built from TRBV11-2 and TRBJ2-5, with 7 positions matching TRBD1. The sequencing sample was made of blood. The source is a person aged 18 to 69 in good health. DNA of the CDR3: TGTGCCAGCAAATCAGGGGGTAGGGAGACCCAGTACTTC. It codes for CASKSGGRETQYF.